This TCR beta chain was profiled in a study of CD8 T cells in Susac syndrome. RNA amounts of about 0.45 to 1 ug underwent reverse transcription with random hexamers. With immunoSEQ multiplex PCR, TCR beta CDR3 was amplified across 54 Vbeta and 13 Jbeta. TCRdb analysed the immunoSEQ multiplex PCR reads with MiXCR anew, one entry per CDR3 protein. The sample gives 200,000 to 250,000 distinct CDR3 sequences, approximately 95% of which show up once; less than 0.095% is in the top ten. As for this clonotype: Its antigen is currently unknown.

Deletions cut 3 bases from V and 6 bases from J, with 12 bases between. CDR1 is SGHRS, CDR2 YFSETQ, per germline. The CDR3 runs to 13 residues. General study findings and limits: As acknowledged by the study, its TCR sequencing and HLA analysis included a relatively small number of individuals.

Sequencing input: CD4+ T cells from PBMCs. This chain links TRBV5-1 with TRBJ1-1; D is possibly TRBD1 (5 bases). The TCR sequence derives from a human donor with multiple sclerosis. The CDR3 is CASSSTGIPEAFF. CDR3 coding DNA: TGCGCCAGCAGCTCTACAGGAATTCCTGAAGCTTTCTTT.